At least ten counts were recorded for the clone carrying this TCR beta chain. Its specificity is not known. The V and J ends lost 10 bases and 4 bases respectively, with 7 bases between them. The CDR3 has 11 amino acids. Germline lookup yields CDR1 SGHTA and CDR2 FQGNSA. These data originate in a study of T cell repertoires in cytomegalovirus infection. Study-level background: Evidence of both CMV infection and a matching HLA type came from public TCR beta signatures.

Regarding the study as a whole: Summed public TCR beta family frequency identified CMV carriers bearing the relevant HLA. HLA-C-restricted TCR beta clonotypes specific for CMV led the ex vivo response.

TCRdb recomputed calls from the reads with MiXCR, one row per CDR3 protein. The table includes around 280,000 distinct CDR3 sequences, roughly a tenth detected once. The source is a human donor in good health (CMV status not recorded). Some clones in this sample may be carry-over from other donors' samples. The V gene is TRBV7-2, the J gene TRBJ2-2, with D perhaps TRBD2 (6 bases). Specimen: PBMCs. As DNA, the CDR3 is TGTGCCAAGGAGGGCACCGGGGAGCTGTTTTTT. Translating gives CAKEGTGELFF.